This TCR beta chain derives from a study of blood T cell repertoires in COVID-19 (dated by TCRdb to the early 2020s). About the full investigation: Collaborator samples came from the United States, Italy and Spain and covered acute and convalescent phases of COVID-19. Deeply sampled blood TCRbeta repertoires from subjects exposed to, actively infected with, or recovered from COVID-19 were included in the dataset. The repertoires were made available in a free public database intended to serve as a resource for research on the immune response to SARS-CoV-2. A de-identified subject ID, COVID-19 status, age in years and sex were almost always included in the sample metadata. The material from the prospective study consisted of cDNA or gDNA derived from T cells, B-cell-depleted T cells, or PBMCs. Where available, HLA class I and class II types were obtained from metadata supplied by the sample provider rather than from assay-based typing. The samples were drawn from the first 160 participants of the ongoing ImmuneRACE study and from 1,254 subjects provided by 6 global collaborators.

The germline V gene (reference sequence) yields DFQATT for CDR1 and SNEGSKA for CDR2. V and J lose 3 bases and 1 base, and a span of 13 bases separates them. Counted from cysteine to phenylalanine, this CDR3 has 14 amino acids. The DNA shown is the 42-base CDR3, in frame from base 1. TCRbeta CDR3 regions were amplified from genomic DNA using the immunoSEQ Assay, a bias-controlled multiplex PCR. On the authors' methods: The number of nucleated cells in each sample was estimated by amplification of reference gene primers within the assay. To quantify the absolute abundance of each unique TCRbeta CDR3 rearrangement, sequence reads were collapsed and filtered. Productive Simpson clonality was computed per sample as the square root of Simpson's diversity index over productive rearrangements. TCRdb carries this immuneACCESS record with in-frame sequences only. Its versions omit some clonotypes, under half of them owing to an unresolved V gene in the studies checked, with the rest unexplained. For V, J and clone size, that table is used; D and trimming come from the DNA. Recorded for this sample are a few hundred thousand clones; about 85% of them occurred a single time. In total, the top ten clones hold roughly 2.3% of the sample.

With respect to this clone: This receptor's antigen is unknown. Per-base quality was not reported, and no clone a single base away is much larger than it.

Collaborating institutions collected whole blood in K2EDTA tubes following their own protocols. For TCRbeta analysis, collaborator samples were shipped as frozen whole blood, as isolated PBMCs, or as DNA extracted from either sample type. Overall study outcomes, separate from this receptor: Clinical and demographic metadata were provided uncurated, with the amount varying by source and participant.

The sequence was obtained from a man younger than 35 with active or convalescent COVID-19. Sequences were obtained from peripheral blood. The sequence is built from TRBV20-1 and TRBJ2-7, with TRBD2 tentatively as D gene (5 bases match). The nucleotide sequence is TGCAGTGCTAGTAGGGCCCCGGGGTCCTACGAGCAGTACTTC. This gives the protein CSASRAPGSYEQYF.